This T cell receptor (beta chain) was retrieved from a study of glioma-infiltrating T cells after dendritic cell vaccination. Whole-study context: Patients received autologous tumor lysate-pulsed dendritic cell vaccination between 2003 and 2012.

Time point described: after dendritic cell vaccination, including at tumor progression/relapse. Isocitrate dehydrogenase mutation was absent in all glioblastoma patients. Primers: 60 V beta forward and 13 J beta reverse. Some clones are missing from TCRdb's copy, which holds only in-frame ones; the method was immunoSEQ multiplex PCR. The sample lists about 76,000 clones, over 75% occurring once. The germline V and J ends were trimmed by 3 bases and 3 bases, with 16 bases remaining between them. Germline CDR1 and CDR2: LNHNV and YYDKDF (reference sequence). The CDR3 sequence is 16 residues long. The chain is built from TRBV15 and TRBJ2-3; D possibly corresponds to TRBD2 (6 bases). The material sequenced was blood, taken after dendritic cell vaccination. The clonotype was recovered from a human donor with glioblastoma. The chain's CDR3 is CATSRDGGPGTDTQYF. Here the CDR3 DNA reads TGTGCCACCAGCAGGGACGGGGGACCGGGGACAGATACGCAGTATTTT.